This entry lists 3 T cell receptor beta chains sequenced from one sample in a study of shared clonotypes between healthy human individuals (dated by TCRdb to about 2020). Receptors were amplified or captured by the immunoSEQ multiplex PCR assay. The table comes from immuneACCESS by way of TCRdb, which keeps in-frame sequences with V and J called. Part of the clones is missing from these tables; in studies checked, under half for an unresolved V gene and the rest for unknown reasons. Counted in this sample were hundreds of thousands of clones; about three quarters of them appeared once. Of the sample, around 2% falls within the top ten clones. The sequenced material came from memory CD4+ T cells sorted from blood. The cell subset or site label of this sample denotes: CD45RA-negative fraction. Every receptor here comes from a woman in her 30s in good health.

The DNA of the CDR3 is TGTGCCAGCAGCCCACGGCCAGGGGCCACCGGGGAGCTGTTTTTT. This translates into CASSPRPGATGELFF. V gene TRBV7-3 combines with J gene TRBJ2-2; D might be TRBD1 (6 bases). V lost 5 bases and J lost 4, with 14 bases in between. The length of the CDR3 is 15 residues. Germline CDR1 reads SGHTA; CDR2 reads FQGTGA.

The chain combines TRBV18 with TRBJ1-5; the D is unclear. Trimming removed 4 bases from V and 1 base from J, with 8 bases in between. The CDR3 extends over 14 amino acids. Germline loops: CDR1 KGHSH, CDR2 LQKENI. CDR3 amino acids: CASSRGRSNQPQHF. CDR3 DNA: TGTGCCAGCTCACGAGGACGAAGCAATCAGCCCCAGCATTTT.

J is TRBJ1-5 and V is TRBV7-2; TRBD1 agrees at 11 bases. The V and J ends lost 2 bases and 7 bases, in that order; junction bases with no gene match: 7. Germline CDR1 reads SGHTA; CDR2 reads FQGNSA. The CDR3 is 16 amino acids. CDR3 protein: CASSLTGTGGRQPQHF. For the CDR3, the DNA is TGTGCCAGCAGCTTAACCGGGACAGGGGGACGGCAGCCCCAGCATTTT.